Presented here are 5 T cell receptor beta chains from one specimen sequenced in a study of post-analysis software for immune sequencing data. Study conclusions and caveats: Controls had lower frequencies than patients of about five TRBV segments, which included TRBV5-6, TRBV5-1 and TRBV20-1.

Researchers reported that TCR beta cDNA libraries carried unique molecular identifiers. TCRdb reprocessed the PCR reads via MiXCR and lists one record per CDR3 protein. The sample holds about 260,000 distinct CDR3 sequences; less than 40% are singletons and the top ten take less than 6%. These receptors are not linked to any known antigen. The sample consisted of blood. These receptors were taken from a girl under 18 with multiple sclerosis.

The rearrangement uses TRBV7-9 and TRBJ1-5, with unresolved D. Germline V gene lookup returns CDR1 SEHNR and CDR2 FQNEAQ (reference sequence). The CDR3 is 16 residues long. V was trimmed by 4 bases and J by 2 bases, leaving 15 bases between them. This chain's CDR3 is CASSSESLLGNQPQHF. The CDR3 nucleotides read TGTGCCAGCAGCTCTGAGTCGTTGTTAGGCAATCAGCCCCAGCATTTT.

V usage is TRBV5-1 and J usage is TRBJ1-1, with D possibly matching TRBD1 (6 bases). Trimming stripped 4 bases from V and 6 bases from J, with 13 bases between. Looked up from germline, CDR1 is SGHRS and CDR2 is YFSETQ. The CDR3 covers 13 residues. The CDR3 region is CASSLGGGPEAFF. In nucleotides, the CDR3 is TGCGCCAGCAGCCTTGGGGGCGGGCCTGAAGCTTTCTTT.

This clonotype was seen just once. V gene TRBV12-3 or TRBV12-4 combines with J gene TRBJ2-3; tentatively, D is TRBD1 (6 bases). This CDR3 has 15 residues. Trimming took off 6 bases at V and 11 bases at J, with 24 bases between the two ends. CDR3 coding DNA: TGTGCCAGCAGCCCGACAGGATTTAGCACAGATGTGCAGTATTTT. This codes for CASSPTGFSTDVQYF.

Comment on this clonotype: An end of the junction does not agree with germline; a read error may underlie this. The V gene is TRBV12-3 or TRBV12-4, the J gene TRBJ2-5, with TRBD1 identical over 11 bases. The CDR3 has 13 amino acids. The CDR3 DNA reads TGTGCCGGCAGGTCCGGGACAGGGGGGACCCAGTACTTC. This gives the protein CAGRSGTGGTQYF.

In its sample, this clonotype was seen many times. The chain carries TRBV6-5 and TRBJ1-1; 9 bases are a match to TRBD1. The ends lost 7 bases at V and 4 bases at J; junction bases unmatched: 7. Germline values: CDR1 MNHEY, CDR2 SVGAGI. This CDR3 comprises 14 residues. In DNA form, the CDR3 reads TGTGCCAGCAACAGACAGGGGGATGGCACTGAAGCTTTCTTT. Translated: CASNRQGDGTEAFF.